This T cell receptor (beta chain) was recovered during a study of blood T cell repertoires in COVID-19. The overall study: Samples taken during acute and convalescent COVID-19 were collected in the United States, Italy and Spain.

TCRdb's table, derived via immunoSEQ multiplex PCR, lists solely in-frame clones and lacks some. The sample has approximately 300,000 clones, roughly 90% seen once. This CDR3 comprises 14 residues. The V gene lost 3 bases and the J gene lost 4 bases, with 15 bases spanning the gap. Germline V gene data show CDR1 as SQVTM and CDR2 as ANQGSEA. J is TRBJ1-1 and V is TRBV29-1; D ambiguous. The material sequenced was PBMCs or T cells enriched from blood (not recorded which). The source of this sequence is a woman in her 30s who had been exposed to COVID-19. Written as DNA, the CDR3 is TGCAGCGTTGACAGGTCCTCTCGGGGCACTGAAGCTTTCTTT. Its translation: CSVDRSSRGTEAFF.